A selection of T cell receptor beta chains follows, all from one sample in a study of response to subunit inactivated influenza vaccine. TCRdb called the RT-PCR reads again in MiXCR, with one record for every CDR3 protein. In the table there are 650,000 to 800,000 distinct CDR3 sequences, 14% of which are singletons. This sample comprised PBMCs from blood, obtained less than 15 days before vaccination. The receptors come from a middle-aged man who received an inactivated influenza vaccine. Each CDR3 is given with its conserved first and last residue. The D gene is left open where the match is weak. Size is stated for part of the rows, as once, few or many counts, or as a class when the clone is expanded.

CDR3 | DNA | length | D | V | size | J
CASSLLGQGDGYTF | TGCGCCAGCAGCTTGCTGGGCCAGGGGGATGGCTACACCTTC | 14 | TRBD1 | TRBV5-1 | - | TRBJ1-2
CASSTVEETQYF | TGTGCCAGCAGCACCGTAGAAGAGACCCAGTACTTC | 12 | - | TRBV25-1 | few | TRBJ2-5
CASSSPGLAGHAGQFF | TGTGCCAGCAGTTCACCGGGACTAGCGGGCCATGCAGGGCAGTTCTTC | 16 | TRBD2 | TRBV12-3/TRBV12-4 | - | TRBJ2-1
CSARDRLAGGLSTDTQYF | TGCAGTGCTAGAGATCGACTAGCGGGGGGTCTCAGCACAGATACGCAGTATTTT | 18 | TRBD2 | TRBV20-1 | few | TRBJ2-3
CASSLRGPLSTGELFF | TGTGCCAGCAGCCTGCGGGGGCCTCTCAGTACCGGGGAGCTGTTTTTT | 16 | - | TRBV12-3/TRBV12-4 | few | TRBJ2-2
CSVTRSNEQFF | TGCAGTGTCACGCGGAGCAATGAGCAGTTCTTC | 11 | - | TRBV20-1 | - | TRBJ2-1
CASGGSTDTQYF | TGTGCCAGCGGGGGTTCCACAGATACGCAGTATTTT | 12 | - | TRBV25-1 | many | TRBJ2-3
CASSFDRSYEQYF | TGTGCCAGCAGTTTCGACAGGTCCTACGAGCAGTACTTC | 13 | - | TRBV6-2/TRBV6-3 | many | TRBJ2-7
CAISGPTREGEQYF | TGTGCCATCAGTGGACCGACTAGAGAAGGCGAGCAGTACTTC | 14 | - | TRBV10-3 | many | TRBJ2-7
CAWSPGAPDTQYF | TGTGCCTGGAGTCCGGGGGCCCCAGATACGCAGTATTTT | 13 | - | TRBV30 | once | TRBJ2-3
CSAPRFTADTQYF | TGCAGTGCCCCCCGGTTCACGGCAGATACGCAGTATTTT | 13 | - | TRBV20-1 | few | TRBJ2-3
CASGSVGVGGNTIYF | TGTGCCAGCGGGAGCGTTGGGGTTGGTGGAAACACCATATATTTT | 15 | - | TRBV3-1 | - | TRBJ1-3
CASRPKGNTGELFF | TGTGCCAGCAGGCCAAAGGGGAACACCGGGGAGCTGTTTTTT | 14 | - | TRBV2 | - | TRBJ2-2
CSTGGWETQYF | TGCAGTACAGGGGGCTGGGAGACCCAGTACTTC | 11 | TRBD1 | TRBV20-1 | few | TRBJ2-5